The next 31 T cell receptor beta chains were all read from a single sample in a study of blood T cell repertoires in COVID-19. TCRdb keeps only in-frame clones here, not all; method: immunoSEQ multiplex PCR. The table records a few hundred thousand clones, 75% to 90% of them present only once. Sequenced material: PBMCs or T cells enriched from blood (not recorded which). These receptors all stem from a woman between 40 and 50 years old who had recovered from COVID-19.

V gene TRBV29-1 combines with J gene TRBJ1-1; a weak D match, TRBD1 (5 bases). Germline V gene data show CDR1 as SQVTM and CDR2 as ANQGSEA. The CDR3 is 16 amino acids. V lost 0 bases, J lost 0 bases, and 14 bases lay in between. CDR3 residues: CSVEDFGTGLNTEAFF. CDR3 coding DNA: TGCAGCGTTGAAGATTTTGGAACAGGACTGAACACTGAAGCTTTCTTT.

V and J are TRBV20-1 and TRBJ2-3; maybe TRBD2 (6 bases). Germline assignment: CDR1 DFQATT and CDR2 SNEGSKA (reference sequence). The CDR3 has 11 amino acids. V was shortened by 6 bases and J by 10 bases, with 14 bases between the two germline ends. CDR3 DNA sequence: TGCAGTGCACGTACTAGCCTCTCGCAGTATTTT. Residues: CSARTSLSQYF.

The chain combines TRBV6-5 with TRBJ2-7; 10 nucleotides agree with TRBD1. V lost 2 bases to trimming and J lost 3 bases; unmatched junction nucleotides: 7. This CDR3 has 16 residues. Germline V gene lookup returns CDR1 MNHEY and CDR2 SVGAGI. CDR3 region: CASSYEIGTGVYEQYF. CDR3 nucleotides: TGTGCCAGCAGTTACGAGATCGGGACAGGGGTCTACGAGCAGTACTTC.

The V call is TRBV24-1, the J call TRBJ1-2; D gene unclear. The CDR3 covers 14 residues. Germline loops: CDR1 KGHDR, CDR2 SFDVKD. Trimming shortened V by 1 base and J by 5 bases, and 10 bases separated the two germline ends. In nucleotides, the CDR3 is TGTGCCACCAGTGATTTCCAGAGAGGTTATGGCTACACCTTC. Translation: CATSDFQRGYGYTF.

This clone was picked up one time. The rearrangement links TRBV5-1 to TRBJ2-1; possible D gene TRBD2, 6 bases. This CDR3 is 13 amino acids long. The germline CDR1 and CDR2 sequences are SGHRS and YFSETQ. With 4 bases removed from V and 8 bases from J, the gap between germline ends came to 13 bases. CDR3 bases: TGCGCCAGCAGCCCCCCTAGGGAGGATGAGCAGTTCTTC. It translates to CASSPPREDEQFF.

The chain joins TRBV19 to TRBJ1-2; 9 positions match TRBD1. Unmatched junction bases numbered 2, after V lost 6 bases and J lost 3 bases. This CDR3 is 13 amino acids long. Germline CDR1 LNHDA, CDR2 SQIVND (reference sequence). Here the CDR3 reads CASRRTGDYGYTF. In DNA, the CDR3 is TGTGCCAGTAGGAGGACAGGGGACTATGGCTACACCTTC.

The rearrangement joins TRBV29-1 to TRBJ1-4; D is possibly TRBD1 (6 bases). This CDR3 contains 13 residues. Trimming removed 7 bases at V and 4 bases at J, with 13 bases between. Per germline, CDR1 SQVTM and CDR2 ANQGSEA. CDR3 loop: CSGGTQFNEKLFF. CDR3 sequence (DNA): TGCAGCGGTGGGACACAATTTAATGAAAAACTGTTTTTT.

V is TRBV14 and J is TRBJ1-6; D possibly corresponds to TRBD1 (5 bases). The germline CDR1 and CDR2 sequences are SGHDN and FVKESK. V was pared by 1 base and J by 14 bases, with 15 bases between. The CDR3 is 14 amino acids. The CDR3 region is CASSQADQGKSLHF. Written as DNA, the CDR3 is TGTGCCAGCAGCCAAGCGGATCAGGGTAAATCCCTCCACTTT.

The chain employs TRBV21-1 and TRBJ1-5; the listed D gene, TRBD1, was not tested against the DNA. TRBV21-1 is listed as a pseudogene. The length of the CDR3 is 14 residues. The CDR3 protein is CASSKDRERQPQHF. The DNA for the CDR3 is TGTGCCAGCAGCAAAGACAGGGAAAGACAGCCCCAGCATTTT.

The CDR3, as DNA: TGTGCCAGTAGGGAGGGCCGGTACTATGGCTACACCTTC. It specifies CASREGRYYGYTF. This chain uses TRBV19 with TRBJ1-2; D is undetermined. The CDR3 is made up of 13 amino acids. V was trimmed by 6 bases and J by 3 bases, leaving 11 bases between them. Germline CDR1 is LNHDA and CDR2 is SQIVND (reference sequence).

CDR3 nucleotide sequence: TGTGCCAGCAGCTCCACTCGGACTAGCTACGAGCAGTACTTC. Translation: CASSSTRTSYEQYF. The rearrangement links TRBV7-2 to TRBJ2-7; 7 nucleotides match TRBD2. The CDR3 consists of 14 residues. CDR1 SGHTA and CDR2 FQGNSA come from the germline V gene. Trimming took 4 bases from V and 3 from J; bases not matched to a gene: 6.

The chain uses TRBV9 and TRBJ2-3, with 9 bases matching TRBD2. V dropped 4 bases and J dropped 2; count of bases not matched to a gene: 8. Germline values: CDR1 SGDLS, CDR2 YYNGEE. The CDR3 has 16 residues. The chain's CDR3 is CASSPQGLASTDTQYF. The CDR3 nucleotides are TGTGCCAGCAGCCCTCAGGGACTAGCCTCCACAGATACGCAGTATTTT.

The rearrangement joins TRBV3-1 (or the pseudogene TRBV3-2) to TRBJ1-5; unclear D gene. The V gene's germline CDR1 is LGHDT and CDR2 YNNKEL (reference sequence). CDR3 length: 14 amino acids. V was shortened by 4 bases and J by 7 bases, with 14 bases between the two germline ends. The CDR3 nucleotides read TGTGCCAGCAGCCTTAGCTTATCCGGACAGCCCCAGCATTTT. This translates into CASSLSLSGQPQHF.

In this sample, this clone turned up a few times. The chain combines TRBV27 with TRBJ2-7, with 7 bases aligning to TRBD2. The trim removed 4 bases at V and 5 bases at J, leaving 8 bases unmatched. CDR1 MNHEY and CDR2 SMNVEV come from the germline V gene (reference sequence). CDR3 size: 14 residues. The CDR3 DNA sequence: TGTGCCAGCAGTTCCTTAGGGAGGGTGGACGAGCAGTACTTC. It translates to CASSSLGRVDEQYF.

V gene TRBV6-1 combines with J gene TRBJ2-5; TRBD2 might be the D (5 bases). The V gene lost 2 bases and the J gene lost 10 bases, with 17 bases spanning the gap. This CDR3 has 14 amino acids. Germline loops: CDR1 MNHNS, CDR2 SASEGT. In DNA form, the CDR3 reads TGTGCCAGCAGTGAACTCGGGCTACGAGGGAGCCAGTACTTC. Residues: CASSELGLRGSQYF.

The rearrangement uses TRBV10-3 and TRBJ1-2; 7 nucleotides match TRBD1. The germline gives CDR1 ENHRY, CDR2 SYGVKD. V trimming: 2 bases; J trimming: 3 bases; junction bases outside the gene matches: 6. The CDR3 totals 15 residues. The CDR3 DNA reads TGTGCCATCAGTGAGGGGCAGGGGGATCACTATGGCTACACCTTC. Protein product: CAISEGQGDHYGYTF.

The rearrangement links TRBV13 to TRBJ1-1; D remains ambiguous. The CDR3 is made up of 13 amino acids. The germline CDR1 and CDR2 sequences are PRHDT and FYEKMQ (reference sequence). V lost 4 bases, J lost 0 bases, and 6 bases lay in between. CDR3 in DNA: TGTGCCAGCAGCTCAGACATGAACACTGAAGCTTTCTTT. Its translation is CASSSDMNTEAFF.

This clone occurred once. The chain links TRBV7-2 to TRBJ2-2, with 9 bases matching TRBD1. The CDR3 is 17 residues long. Germline CDR1 SGHTA, CDR2 FQGNSA. The trim removed 7 bases at V and 3 bases at J, leaving 12 bases unmatched. CDR3 sequence: CASTRDRDNVDTGELFF. The CDR3 region has the DNA TGTGCCAGCACCAGGGACAGGGACAATGTTGACACCGGGGAGCTGTTTTTT.

This chain connects TRBV12-3 or TRBV12-4 to TRBJ2-3; D is uncertain. Between the trimmed V and J ends, which lost 5 bases and 3 bases, there was a span of 9 bases. CDR3 length: 13 residues. This CDR3 is CASSLTSTDTQYF. The CDR3 nucleotides read TGTGCCAGCAGTCTGACTTCGACAGATACGCAGTATTTT.

V usage is TRBV7-9 and J usage is TRBJ1-1, with D hard to call. There are 12 residues in the CDR3. From germline, CDR1 is SEHNR and CDR2 FQNEAQ (reference sequence). The V end lost 3 bases, the J end lost 1 base, and 3 bases lay between the germline ends. The CDR3 DNA sequence: TGTGCCAGCAGCTTCTCGAACACTGAAGCTTTCTTT. Its protein product is CASSFSNTEAFF.

The V call is TRBV30, the J call TRBJ2-7; 7 nucleotides align to TRBD1. Germline V gene lookup returns CDR1 GTSNPN and CDR2 SVGIG (reference sequence). J was trimmed by 6 bases and V by 5 bases; bases with no gene match: 7. There are 12 residues in the CDR3. CDR3 sequence (DNA): TGTGCCTGGGCCCCTGACAGGGTCGAGCAGTACTTC. Translation gives CAWAPDRVEQYF.

The chain uses TRBV4-1 and TRBJ2-5; 9 bases align to TRBD1. From germline, CDR1 is MGHRA and CDR2 YSYEKL. V shed 4 bases, J shed 5 bases, and the junction held 8 bases outside the gene matches. This CDR3 is built from 15 residues. The CDR3 region has the DNA TGCGCCAGCAGCCGCCCCGGGACAGGGAGGGAGACCCAGTACTTC. Its translation: CASSRPGTGRETQYF.

V gene TRBV7-3 combines with J gene TRBJ2-1; possibly TRBD2 for D (5 bases). The CDR3 runs 16 residues. V lost 2 bases, J lost 5 bases, and 16 bases lay in between. Looked up from germline, CDR1 is SGHTA and CDR2 is FQGTGA. CDR3 protein: CASSLLGSGAHNEQFF. CDR3 sequence (DNA): TGTGCCAGCAGCTTACTGGGGAGCGGAGCCCACAATGAGCAGTTCTTC. The whole variable domain, remainder taken from reference TRBV7-3 and TRBJ2-1, is GAGVSQTPSNKVTEKGKYVELRCDPISGHTALYWYRQSLGQGPEFLIYFQGTGAADDSGLPNDRFFAVRPEGSVSTLKIQRTERGDSAVYLCASSLLGSGAHNEQFFGPGTRLTVL.

The V call is TRBV19, the J call TRBJ2-7; TRBD2 agrees at 10 bases. The V and J ends lost 6 bases and 3 bases, in that order; junction bases with no gene match: 5. Germline CDR1 and CDR2: LNHDA and SQIVND (reference sequence). The CDR3 consists of 14 residues. This CDR3 reads CASRVVAGGYEQYF. CDR3 DNA sequence: TGTGCCAGTAGGGTGGTAGCGGGGGGCTACGAGCAGTACTTC.

DNA for the CDR3: TGTGCCAGCAGCTCCGGGACACCGCCTGGAAACACCATATATTTT. Its protein product is CASSSGTPPGNTIYF. This chain uses TRBV7-8 with TRBJ1-3, with D perhaps matching TRBD1 (6 bases). The CDR3 runs to 15 residues. V lost 4 bases, J lost 2 bases, and 12 bases lay in between. Germline V CDR1 and CDR2: SGHVS, FQNEAQ.

Judged by abundance, this clone is medium-sized. The rearrangement uses TRBV9 and TRBJ2-3; tentative D call: TRBD1 (5 bases). The CDR3 is 15 residues long. The ends were cut back, 0 bases at V and 6 bases at J, with 14 bases in the middle. From germline, CDR1 is SGDLS and CDR2 YYNGEE. This chain's CDR3 is CASSVDGRRDDTQYF. In nucleotides, the CDR3 is TGTGCCAGCAGCGTAGATGGACGCAGGGATGATACGCAGTATTTT.

The V call is TRBV9, the J call TRBJ1-1, with D tentatively TRBD1 (5 bases). Germline loops: CDR1 SGDLS, CDR2 YYNGEE. This CDR3 spans 16 amino acids. The ends were cut back, 4 bases at V and 0 bases at J, with 16 bases in the middle. The CDR3 loop reads CASSNPEAGLNTEAFF. The CDR3 bases are TGTGCCAGCAGCAACCCGGAGGCGGGGCTGAACACTGAAGCTTTCTTT. The whole variable domain, filled in from reference TRBV9 and TRBJ1-1, reads DSGVTQTPKHLITATGQRVTLRCSPRSGDLSVYWYQQSLDQGLQFLIQYYNGEERAKGNILERFSAQQFPDLHSELNLSSLELGDSALYFCASSNPEAGLNTEAFFGQGTRLTVV.

This clone was detected once. The chain recombines TRBV7-9 with TRBJ2-1; D gene ambiguous. The CDR3 runs to 12 residues. V lost 7 bases to trimming and J lost 6 bases, with 10 bases between them. Germline V gene data show CDR1 as SEHNR and CDR2 as FQNEAQ (reference sequence). This chain's CDR3 is CASISYINEQFF. The CDR3, as DNA: TGTGCCAGCATCTCTTACATCAATGAGCAGTTCTTC. The entire variable domain, with the rest obtained from reference TRBV7-9 and TRBJ2-1, is as follows: DTGVSQNPRHKITKRGQNVTFRCDPISEHNRLYWYRQTLGQGPEFLTYFQNEAQLEKSRLLSDRFSAERPKGSFSTLEIQRTEQGDSAMYLCASISYINEQFFGPGTRLTVL.

The V gene is TRBV2, the J gene TRBJ2-5, with 10 bases lining up with TRBD2. The CDR3 covers 15 residues. V dropped 6 bases and J dropped 4; count of bases not matched to a gene: 8. CDR1 and CDR2 (germline): SNHLY, FYNNEI. The CDR3 nucleotides read TGTGCCAGCAGGACAGCGGGAGGGCCGAGAGAGACCCAGTACTTC. It specifies CASRTAGGPRETQYF.

The genes are TRBV7-9 and TRBJ2-3, with D perhaps matching TRBD2 (5 bases). V shed 2 bases and J shed 2 bases, with 11 bases lying between them. Germline loops: CDR1 SEHNR, CDR2 FQNEAQ (reference sequence). CDR3 length: 15 amino acids. The CDR3 region has the DNA TGTGCCAGCAGCTTATCTGCGGGTAACACAGATACGCAGTATTTT. As protein: CASSLSAGNTDTQYF. Variable domain in full (rest from reference TRBV7-9 and TRBJ2-3): DTGVSQNPRHKITKRGQNVTFRCDPISEHNRLYWYRQTLGQGPEFLTYFQNEAQLEKSRLLSDRFSAERPKGSFSTLEIQRTEQGDSAMYLCASSLSAGNTDTQYFGPGTRLTVL.

The V gene is TRBV28, the J gene TRBJ2-7; weak D call: TRBD1 (6 bases). Germline-derived CDR1 and CDR2 are MDHEN and SYDVKM. V was trimmed by 6 bases and J by 7 bases, leaving 19 bases between them. The CDR3 is made up of 14 amino acids. In DNA, the CDR3 is TGTGCCAGCAGAAGCAGGGGTACCCCCCGTGAGCAGTACTTC. It encodes CASRSRGTPREQYF.